The 22 T cell receptor beta chains below were found in one sample sequenced in a study of cytomegalovirus exposure and HLA in healthy donors. It was with 60 Vbeta and 13 Jbeta primers that the PCR ran. Assay used: immunoSEQ multiplex PCR; TCRdb lists only in-frame clones, some missing. The data show 150,000 to 180,000 clones, roughly 79% seen once. Sequencing was carried out using PBMCs. Source of these receptors: a man aged 18 to 30 in good health and CMV-seronegative.

The gene calls are TRBV5-1 and TRBJ1-4, with 8 bases identical to TRBD1. The ends lost 4 bases at V and 2 bases at J; junction bases unmatched: 7. Germline V CDR1 and CDR2: SGHRS, YFSETQ. There are 16 residues in the CDR3. CDR3 amino acids: CASSPGQGNTNEKLFF. In DNA form, the CDR3 reads TGCGCCAGCAGCCCCGGACAGGGAAATACTAATGAAAAACTGTTTTTT.

This rearrangement joins TRBV28 to TRBJ1-2, with 9 positions matching TRBD1. CDR3 length equals 16 residues. The V gene's germline CDR1 is MDHEN and CDR2 SYDVKM. Unmatched junction bases numbered 12, after V lost 4 bases and J lost 6 bases. Here the CDR3 DNA reads TGTGCCAGCAGTTCATTCCGGGACAGGGCGAGCAATGGCTACACCTTC. It is translated as CASSSFRDRASNGYTF.

This clone occurred a few times. V gene TRBV29-1 combines with J gene TRBJ2-7, with 10 bases aligning to TRBD1. The germline gives CDR1 SQVTM, CDR2 ANQGSEA. Losses at the gene ends were 2 bases for V and 3 bases for J; bases not matched to a gene: 4. The CDR3 has 14 amino acids. The CDR3 coding sequence is TGCAGCGTTGAAATGACAGGGGGCGGCTACGAGCAGTACTTC. Translating gives CSVEMTGGGYEQYF.

The CDR3 is CASSSWDRGTDTQYF. CDR3 nucleotides: TGTGCCAGCAGCAGTTGGGACAGGGGCACAGATACGCAGTATTTT. The rearrangement links TRBV6-6 to TRBJ2-3, with 9 bases that match TRBD1. V lost 6 bases to trimming and J lost 1 base; unmatched junction nucleotides: 5. The CDR3 spans 15 residues. From germline, CDR1 is MNHNY and CDR2 SVGAGI (reference sequence).

The V call is TRBV18, the J call TRBJ2-3; 7 nucleotides match TRBD1. After removal of 4 bases from V and 5 bases from J, the junction contained 18 bases not matched to a gene. The germline CDR1 and CDR2 sequences are KGHSH and LQKENI. The length of the CDR3 is 18 residues. In nucleotides, the CDR3 is TGTGCCAGCTCACTCTTACAGCTACAGGGGACCAAGGTAGATACGCAGTATTTT. It yields the protein CASSLLQLQGTKVDTQYF.

The chain links TRBV2 to TRBJ2-6; 8 nucleotides line up with TRBD1. This CDR3 has 14 residues. V dropped 7 bases and J dropped 2; count of bases not matched to a gene: 1. The germline V gene has CDR1 SNHLY and CDR2 FYNNEI. The CDR3 DNA sequence: TGTGCCAGCACAGGGGGCGCTGGGGCCAACGTCCTGACTTTC. It specifies CASTGGAGANVLTF.

This chain joins TRBV19 and TRBJ2-1; 9 bases map to TRBD2. The germline gives CDR1 LNHDA, CDR2 SQIVND (reference sequence). Unmatched junction bases numbered 2, after V lost 4 bases and J lost 4 bases. This CDR3 spans 14 amino acids. The CDR3 nucleotides are TGTGCCAGTAGTAGGCTAGCGGGGTACAATGAGCAGTTCTTC. Translating gives CASSRLAGYNEQFF.

The CDR3 bases are TGTGCCATTACCTCCCGGGACAGGGGTTTTGATGAGCAGTTCTTC. Protein sequence: CAITSRDRGFDEQFF. The chain joins TRBV10-3 to TRBJ2-1, with 10 bases that match TRBD1. Germline V lookup: CDR1 ENHRY, CDR2 SYGVKD. V was pared by 9 bases and J by 8 bases, with 13 bases of the junction left unmatched. This CDR3 region has 15 residues.

This chain links TRBV7-9 with TRBJ1-1, with TRBD1 as a possible D gene (5 bases). Germline-derived CDR1 and CDR2 are SEHNR and FQNEAQ (reference sequence). This CDR3 is 16 amino acids long. V was cut by 4 bases and J by 6 bases, with 21 bases left in between. The CDR3 is CASSSYDPWGVPEAFF. The CDR3, as DNA: TGTGCCAGCAGCTCCTACGACCCCTGGGGGGTGCCTGAAGCTTTCTTT.

This chain joins TRBV9 and TRBJ2-2; D is undetermined. Per the germline V gene, CDR1 is SGDLS and CDR2 is YYNGEE. CDR3 length equals 14 residues. With 1 base removed from V and 6 bases from J, the gap between germline ends came to 10 bases. The DNA for the CDR3 is TGTGCCAGCAGCGTATTAGAGCTATCCGGGGAGCTGTTTTTT. It translates to CASSVLELSGELFF.

With respect to this clone: Other DNA sequences in the same sample also yield this CDR3. The rearrangement uses TRBV5-6 and TRBJ1-1, with TRBD1 as a possible D gene (5 bases). The germline gives CDR1 SGHDT, CDR2 YYEEEE. The ends were cut back, 2 bases at V and 3 bases at J, with 5 bases in the middle. This CDR3 spans 12 amino acids. The CDR3 nucleotides read TGTGCCAGCAGCTTAGGGGACACTGAAGCTTTCTTT. Its translation: CASSLGDTEAFF.

The chain couples TRBV28 to TRBJ1-5; D gene uncertain. The CDR3 totals 11 residues. V gave up 5 bases and J gave up 6 bases, with 5 bases separating them. CDR1 MDHEN and CDR2 SYDVKM come from the germline V gene. CDR3 bases: TGTGCCAGCAGTGTCGGTCAGCCCCAGCATTTT. It is translated as CASSVGQPQHF.

This chain joins TRBV2 and TRBJ1-2, with a possible D match to TRBD1 (5 bases). CDR3 length: 15 amino acids. Germline V gives CDR1 SNHLY, CDR2 FYNNEI. The germline V and J ends were trimmed by 0 bases and 6 bases, with 14 bases remaining between them. The CDR3 region has the DNA TGTGCCAGCAGTGAAGCGGGGGGGGGAGTAGATGGCTACACCTTC. Translation gives CASSEAGGGVDGYTF.

The chain couples TRBV7-9 to TRBJ2-1; 9 nucleotides match TRBD2. Germline-derived CDR1 and CDR2 are SEHNR and FQNEAQ (reference sequence). The CDR3 extends over 16 amino acids. V lost 3 bases to trimming and J lost 3 bases; unmatched junction nucleotides: 6. The DNA of the CDR3 is TGTGCCAGCAGCTTTAGTGGAGCGGGGGGCTACAATGAGCAGTTCTTC. Residues: CASSFSGAGGYNEQFF.

The chain combines TRBV7-3 with TRBJ1-3, with a possible D match to TRBD1 (5 bases). The V and J ends lost 5 bases and 1 base respectively, with 12 bases between them. The CDR3 is 15 residues long. Germline CDR1 is SGHTA and CDR2 is FQGTGA. The CDR3 sequence: CASSQGGASGNTIYF. Here the CDR3 DNA reads TGTGCCAGCAGCCAAGGCGGGGCATCTGGAAACACCATATATTTT.

This rearrangement joins TRBV29-1 to TRBJ1-3, with D unclear. Germline CDR1 reads SQVTM; CDR2 reads ANQGSEA. Trimming stripped 5 bases from V and 0 bases from J, with 8 bases between. CDR3 length: 13 amino acids. The CDR3 loop is CSVLTGSGNTIYF. The CDR3 coding sequence is TGCAGCGTTTTAACCGGCTCTGGAAACACCATATATTTT.

The chain is built from TRBV27 and TRBJ2-1; D not resolved. V lost 6 bases to trimming and J lost 0 bases, with 18 bases between them. CDR3 length: 17 amino acids. Germline V CDR1 and CDR2: MNHEY, SMNVEV (reference sequence). The CDR3 loop reads CASRPALFASSYNEQFF. The CDR3 coding sequence is TGTGCCAGCAGACCTGCTCTTTTTGCGAGCTCCTACAATGAGCAGTTCTTC.

The V gene is TRBV7-2, the J gene TRBJ2-7; 7 bases map to TRBD1. The germline CDR1 and CDR2 sequences are SGHTA and FQGNSA. This CDR3 region has 13 residues. The V segment lost 4 bases and the J segment 9 bases; nucleotides outside the gene matches: 9. CDR3 nucleotide sequence: TGTGCCAGCAGCTGGACTGGGAACAGGGGGCAGTACTTC. Protein sequence: CASSWTGNRGQYF.

The chain carries TRBV7-9 and TRBJ2-1, with 9 bases aligning to TRBD1. After removal of 0 bases from V and 8 bases from J, the junction contained 8 bases not matched to a gene. This CDR3 has 16 residues. From germline, CDR1 is SEHNR and CDR2 FQNEAQ (reference sequence). Written as DNA, the CDR3 is TGTGCCAGCAGCTTAGCCCGGGACAGGGCCTTTGATGAGCAGTTCTTC. This codes for CASSLARDRAFDEQFF.

This rearrangement joins TRBV27 to TRBJ1-5, with 9 bases fitting TRBD1. The last part of the DNA fits TRBJ2-3 better; the J call may be wrong. The germline V gene has CDR1 MNHEY and CDR2 SMNVEV (reference sequence). The CDR3 covers 18 residues. DNA for the CDR3: TGTGCCAGCAGTTTATCCCGGACAGGGGAGTGGGGCAATCAGCCCCAGTATTTT. As protein: CASSLSRTGEWGNQPQYF.

The chain carries TRBV4-1 and TRBJ1-1, with TRBD1 identical over 8 bases. The CDR3 is 15 residues long. After removal of 4 bases from V and 6 bases from J, the junction contained 10 bases not matched to a gene. Germline values: CDR1 MGHRA, CDR2 YSYEKL. The CDR3 region is CASSRGQGSSSEAFF. In DNA form, the CDR3 reads TGCGCCAGCAGCCGTGGACAGGGTTCGTCCTCTGAAGCTTTCTTT.

V usage is TRBV6-6 and J usage is TRBJ2-1; D possibly corresponds to TRBD1 (6 bases). V lost 6 bases and J 8 bases, leaving 14 bases between the germline ends. Germline loops: CDR1 MNHNY, CDR2 SVGAGI (reference sequence). This CDR3 comprises 13 residues. CDR3 protein: CASSRGVLDEQFF. CDR3 in DNA: TGTGCCAGCAGCAGGGGAGTGCTCGATGAGCAGTTCTTC.